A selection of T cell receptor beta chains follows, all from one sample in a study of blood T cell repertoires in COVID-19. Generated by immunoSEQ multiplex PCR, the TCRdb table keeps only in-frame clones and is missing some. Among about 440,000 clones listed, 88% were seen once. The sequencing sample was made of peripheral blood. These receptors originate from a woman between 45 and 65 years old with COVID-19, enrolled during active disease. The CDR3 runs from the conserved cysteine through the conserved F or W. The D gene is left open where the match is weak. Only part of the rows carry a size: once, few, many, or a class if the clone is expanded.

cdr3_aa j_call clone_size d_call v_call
CASSKGSYEQYF TRBJ2-7 NA NA TRBV2
CASSLIGGNTGELFF TRBJ2-2 NA NA TRBV7-6
CASSPQGAHTEAFF TRBJ1-1 NA TRBD1 TRBV5-6
CASSEWQGWADTQYF TRBJ2-3 NA NA TRBV2
CASRGGTLRAGELFF TRBJ2-2 once NA TRBV2
CASSSRSTVRAKNIQYF TRBJ2-4 NA NA TRBV27
CASTPRLGSPLHF TRBJ1-6 NA NA TRBV6-5
CASITRNADLTDTQYF TRBJ2-3 NA NA TRBV9
CAISESRNPAKNIQYF TRBJ2-4 NA NA TRBV10-3
CASSRDSHGYTF TRBJ1-2 NA NA TRBV12-3/TRBV12-4
CASSGLSYEQYF TRBJ2-7 NA NA TRBV9
CASSQASRGVLTF TRBJ2-6 NA NA TRBV3-1/TRBV3-2
CAWTPLFRGSTEAFF TRBJ1-1 NA NA TRBV30
CASSDGGGPRFQETQYF TRBJ2-5 NA TRBD2 TRBV11-2
CASSTWTGNNQPQHF TRBJ1-5 NA TRBD1 TRBV19
CATSPGFRNSPLHF TRBJ1-6 once NA TRBV13